Each of the 9 T cell receptor beta chains below was sequenced from the same sample in a study of monozygotic twins with inflammatory bowel disease. From its re-call of the 5' RACE reads, TCRdb lists each CDR3 protein once, without DNA. In total, the table holds some 100,000 distinct CDR3 sequences. Sequences were obtained from blood. Receptors were obtained from a human donor with ulcerative colitis or Crohn's disease, or a healthy co-twin of an affected twin (not recorded which).

J is TRBJ1-6 and V is TRBV11-2. The CDR3 runs to 16 residues. Germline loops: CDR1 SGHAT, CDR2 FQNNGV. This chain's CDR3 is CASSFQVSSYNSPLHF.

The V gene is TRBV7-2, the J gene TRBJ2-3; TCRdb picks TRBD1, but there is no DNA to check that call. The CDR3 is 14 amino acids. Germline loops: CDR1 SGHTA, CDR2 FQGNSA. CDR3: CASSPSGVTDTQYF.

The chain employs TRBV5-1 and TRBJ2-7; checking the TCRdb D call of TRBD1 is not possible without DNA. Germline V gene data show CDR1 as SGHRS and CDR2 as YFSETQ. The CDR3 consists of 15 residues. CDR3 protein: CASSLMGRGQYEQYF.

The CDR3 region is CASSQRTGDLKSNQPQHF. This chain joins TRBV4-1 and TRBJ1-5; the D call from TCRdb, TRBD1, cannot be confirmed without DNA. CDR1 MGHRA and CDR2 YSYEKL come from the germline V gene. The CDR3 loop spans 18 amino acids.

This sequence joins TRBV11-2 and TRBJ1-3; the TCRdb call, TRBD1, lacks DNA for checking. Germline lookup yields CDR1 SGHAT and CDR2 FQNNGV. There are 15 residues in the CDR3. The CDR3 region is CASSSTGFAGNTIYF.

This chain connects TRBV5-1 to TRBJ1-6. CDR3 length: 13 residues. CDR1 SGHRS and CDR2 YFSETQ come from the germline V gene. CDR3 sequence: CASSLEQNSPLHF. The full variable domain, in which reference TRBV5-1 and TRBJ1-6 provide the parts outside the CDR3, is KAGVTQTPRYLIKTRGQQVTLSCSPISGHRSVSWYQQTPGQGLQFLFEYFSETQRNKGNFPGRFSGRQFSNSRSEMNVSTLELGDSALYLCASSLEQNSPLHFGNGTRLTVT.

The rearrangement joins TRBV12-3 or TRBV12-4 to TRBJ1-5; TCRdb outputs TRBD1, but without DNA this stays unchecked. The length of the CDR3 is 13 residues. The CDR3 is CAVGQVPDPPQHF.

The rearrangement uses TRBV27 and TRBJ2-7; TCRdb reports TRBD2, a call that lacks DNA to check it against. Germline loops: CDR1 MNHEY, CDR2 SMNVEV (reference sequence). The CDR3 spans 16 residues. The chain's CDR3 is CASSHWTSGVSYEQYF.

The chain combines TRBV2 with TRBJ1-1. The CDR3 is 15 amino acids. The germline V gene encodes CDR1 SNHLY and CDR2 FYNNEI. The CDR3 here is CASSDIGHLNTEAFF.